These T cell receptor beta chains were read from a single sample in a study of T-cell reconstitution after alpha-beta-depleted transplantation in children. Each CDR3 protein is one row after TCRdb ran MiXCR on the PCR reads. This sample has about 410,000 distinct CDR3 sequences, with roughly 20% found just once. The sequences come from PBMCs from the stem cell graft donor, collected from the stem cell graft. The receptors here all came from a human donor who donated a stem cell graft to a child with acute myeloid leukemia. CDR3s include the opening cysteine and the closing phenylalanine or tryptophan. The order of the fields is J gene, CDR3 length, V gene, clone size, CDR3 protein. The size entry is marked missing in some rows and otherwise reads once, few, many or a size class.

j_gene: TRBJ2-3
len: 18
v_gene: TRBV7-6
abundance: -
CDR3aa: CASSSLAGGPKGTDTQYF

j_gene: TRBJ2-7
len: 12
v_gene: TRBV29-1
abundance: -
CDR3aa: CSGRDRAYEQYF

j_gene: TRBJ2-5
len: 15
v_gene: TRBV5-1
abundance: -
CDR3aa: CASSLTPGSGETQYF

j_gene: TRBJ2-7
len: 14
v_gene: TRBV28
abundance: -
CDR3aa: CASSAHRAAYEQYF

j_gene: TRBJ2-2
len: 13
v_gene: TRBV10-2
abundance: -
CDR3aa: CASRTIYTGELFF

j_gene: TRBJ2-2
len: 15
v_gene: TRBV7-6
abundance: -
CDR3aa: CASSFGGANTGELFF

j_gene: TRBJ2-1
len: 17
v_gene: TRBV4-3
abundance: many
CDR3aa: CASSQDRTSGTYNEQFF

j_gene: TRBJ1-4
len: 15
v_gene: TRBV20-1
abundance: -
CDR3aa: CSAGSSGAGNEKLFF

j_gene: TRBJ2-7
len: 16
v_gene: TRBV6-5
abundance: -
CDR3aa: CASSYSLQRELYEQYF

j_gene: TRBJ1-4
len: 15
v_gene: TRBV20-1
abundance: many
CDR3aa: CSARGANDRREKLFF

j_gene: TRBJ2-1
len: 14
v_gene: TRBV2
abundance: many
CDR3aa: CASSGQVSYNEQFF

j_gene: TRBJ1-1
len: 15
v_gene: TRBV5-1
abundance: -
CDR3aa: CASSSREGSSTEAFF

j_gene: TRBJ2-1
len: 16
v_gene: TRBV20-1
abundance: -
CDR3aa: CSAREPLDRGKNEQFF

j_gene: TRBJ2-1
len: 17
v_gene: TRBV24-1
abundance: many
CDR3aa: CATSDLRADRGIYEQFF

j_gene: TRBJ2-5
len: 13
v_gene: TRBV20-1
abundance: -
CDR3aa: CSALEQGQETQYF

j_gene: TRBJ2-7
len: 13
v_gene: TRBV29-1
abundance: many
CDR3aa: CSATGQGAHEQYF

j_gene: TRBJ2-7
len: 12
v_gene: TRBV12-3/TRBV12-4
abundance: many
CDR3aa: CASSSGSPEQYF

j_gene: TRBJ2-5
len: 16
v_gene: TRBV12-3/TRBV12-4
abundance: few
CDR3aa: CASSLLGTGGQETQYF

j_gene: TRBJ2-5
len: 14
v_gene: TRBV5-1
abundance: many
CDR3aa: CASSLAGGGETQYF

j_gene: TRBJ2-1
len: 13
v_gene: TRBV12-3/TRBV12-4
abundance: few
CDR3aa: CASSSILGNEQFF

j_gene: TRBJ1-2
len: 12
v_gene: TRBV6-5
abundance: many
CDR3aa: CASSPSGYGYTF

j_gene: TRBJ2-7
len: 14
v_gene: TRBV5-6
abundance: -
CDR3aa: CASSFGGVLDEQYF

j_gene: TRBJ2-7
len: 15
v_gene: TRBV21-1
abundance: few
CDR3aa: CASSRDLHRTYEQYF

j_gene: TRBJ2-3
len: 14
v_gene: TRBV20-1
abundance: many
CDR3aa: CSAGNRGSTDTQYF

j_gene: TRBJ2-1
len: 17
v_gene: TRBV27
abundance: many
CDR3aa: CASSHRTSGRIYNEQFF

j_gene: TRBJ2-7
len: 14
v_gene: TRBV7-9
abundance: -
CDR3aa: CASSSGTAAYEQYF

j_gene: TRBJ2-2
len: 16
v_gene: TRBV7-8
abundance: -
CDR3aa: CASSPSRLVNTGELFF